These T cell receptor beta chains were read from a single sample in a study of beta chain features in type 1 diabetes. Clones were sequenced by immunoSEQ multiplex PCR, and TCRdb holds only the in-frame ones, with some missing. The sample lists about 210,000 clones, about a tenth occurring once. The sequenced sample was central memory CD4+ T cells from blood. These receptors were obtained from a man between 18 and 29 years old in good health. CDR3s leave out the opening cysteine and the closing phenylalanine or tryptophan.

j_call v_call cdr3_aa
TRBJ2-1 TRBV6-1 AGGTSGRNEQF
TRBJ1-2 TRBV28 ASSLSGQGNYGYT
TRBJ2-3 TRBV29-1 SADTGQGKDTQY
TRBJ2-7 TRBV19 ASSVGTITYEQY
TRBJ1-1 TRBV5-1 ASSRIQGDTEAF
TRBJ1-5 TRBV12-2 ASRSDKDNQPQH
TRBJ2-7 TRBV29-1 SVVPGQGYEQY
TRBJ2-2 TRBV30 AWRVVRGELF
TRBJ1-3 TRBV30 AWRRSISGNTIY
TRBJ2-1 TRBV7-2 ASSRPPSGRQDNEQF
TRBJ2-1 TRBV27 ASRGFGGSYNEQF
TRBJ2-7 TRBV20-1 SARDPPHSY
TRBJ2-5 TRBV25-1 ASSLDRGRRETQY
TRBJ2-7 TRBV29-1 SVRQGIHEQY
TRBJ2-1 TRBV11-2 ASSPVRGSSYNEQF
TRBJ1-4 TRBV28 ASRTGRRGEKLF
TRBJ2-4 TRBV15 ATSRNPTGEESIQY
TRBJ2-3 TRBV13 ASSWGTSGLDTQY
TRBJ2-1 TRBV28 ASSSGTSLNEQF
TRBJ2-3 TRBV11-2 ASSLITDTQY
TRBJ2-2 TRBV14 ASSQVGFAGELF
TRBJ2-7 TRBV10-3 AISAGTGYSEQY
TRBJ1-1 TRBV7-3 ASSPRQSNTEAF
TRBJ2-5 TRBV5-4 ASSRGASGDQETQY
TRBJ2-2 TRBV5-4 ASSPTITTGELF
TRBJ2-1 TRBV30 AWRARGGTHNEQF